This TCR beta chain came from a study of T cell responses to AZD1222 COVID-19 vaccine listed by TCRdb under 2021. Broadly, across the study: A total of roughly 240 trial participants underwent TCR sequencing, of whom approximately 210 received two doses of AZD1222 and 26 received two doses of the MenACWY control vaccine. Trial participants were enrolled by age into 18-55, 56-69 and 70-plus year subgroups, with roughly 160, 29 and 62 TCR-sequenced participants respectively.

Taken with the paper, the label for time point translates to: about 28 days (+/-7) after the second vaccine dose. AZD1222 recipients given second doses at about 4 weeks or at about 12 weeks were pooled, since spike-specific TCR depth and breadth were not found to differ between the two schedules. Vaccinee samples came from UK trials COV001 and COV002, including a single-blind randomized controlled phase 2/3 trial of AZD1222 (ChAdOx1 nCoV-19) in healthy adults. For TCRbeta chain sequencing, PBMC samples from trial participants were taken at day 0 and at day 28 after the second dose. Details on this clone: Its antigen is not yet known. Per-base qualities were not stored, and no clone one base away is much larger.

The CDR3 regions of human TCRbeta chains were analyzed by immunosequencing. The paper's data handling went like this. TCRs in the repertoires were compared against a reference library of SARS-CoV-2-specific TCRs that had been generated with the MIRA antigen-specificity platform. Breadth was defined as the fraction of unique TCRs that were SARS-CoV-2-associated. Depth was defined as the fraction of total T cells that were SARS-CoV-2-associated. Each spike-specific TCR was assigned to its reactive spike region and to a CD4 or CD8 class using the MIRA data. Log10-transformed breadth and depth values were compared by one-way ANOVA with Sidak's multiple comparisons tests. Not all clones reach the TCRdb copy of this immuneACCESS table, which keeps in-frame sequences only. Checked studies attribute under half of the gap to unresolved V genes and leave the rest unexplained. The D gene and trimming were derived from the DNA, and the V and J assignments and clone size from that table. In this sample the table shows 150,000 to 200,000 clones, around 88% of which occur a single time. The ten largest make up around 10% of the sample.

CDR1 and CDR2 (GTSNPN, SVGIG) derive from the germline V gene (reference sequence). The CDR3 runs 15 amino acids, cysteine and phenylalanine included. This entry keeps only the CDR3 DNA: 45 bases, framed from base 1. V lost 0 bases and J lost 0 bases; the stretch between them is 9 bases long. On the study overall, not on this receptor specifically: Conclusions about previously exposed vaccinees are limited because only six or seven AZD1222 recipients were SARS-CoV-2 seropositive at baseline. Participants were mostly white British and included more females than males, and it was suggested by the authors that clonal diversity may have been underestimated. In the small 56-69-year group, the increase in depth fell short of significance, most likely because of low power. After two AZD1222 doses, both the breadth and the depth of spike-specific TCRs were significantly higher than at day 0 and than in MenACWY recipients. Nearly half of unique spike-specific TCRs reportedly recognized epitopes outside regions mutated in the B.1.351 and B.1.1.7 variants. Vaccine-associated CD4 TCRs spanned the whole spike protein, with dominant responses in regions 160-218 and 743-854. Because no day 14 peak-response samples were available, repertoires were characterized only after the peak T cell response.

The source is an adult who received the AZD1222 COVID-19 vaccine. Sequenced here: peripheral blood, sampled 28 days after the second AZD1222 dose. The rearranged segments are TRBV30 and TRBJ1-3, with no reliable assignment of the D segment. The CDR3 protein sequence reads: CAWSVPRHSGNTIYF. The DNA reads as follows: TGTGCCTGGAGTGTACCTCGGCACTCTGGAAACACCATATATTTT.